The TCR beta chain under discussion was sequenced for a study of T-cell reconstitution after alpha-beta-depleted transplantation in children. Germline V gene sequence: CDR1 MNHEY, CDR2 SMNVEV (reference sequence). V lost 7 bases and J 1 base, leaving 10 bases between the germline ends. The CDR3 covers 13 residues. The authors prepared the TCRbeta library with unique molecular identifiers. TCRdb reprocessed the PCR reads via MiXCR and lists one record per CDR3 protein. The sample has 600,000 to 700,000 distinct CDR3 sequences; 15% to 20% are singletons. This specimen was PBMCs from the stem cell graft donor, taken from the stem cell graft. The clonotype originates from a human donor who donated a stem cell graft to a child with acute myeloid leukemia. The chain joins TRBV27 to TRBJ1-1; D remains unclear. CDR3 loop: CASTQTENTEAFF. For the CDR3, the DNA is TGTGCCAGCACCCAAACAGAGAACACTGAAGCTTTCTTT.